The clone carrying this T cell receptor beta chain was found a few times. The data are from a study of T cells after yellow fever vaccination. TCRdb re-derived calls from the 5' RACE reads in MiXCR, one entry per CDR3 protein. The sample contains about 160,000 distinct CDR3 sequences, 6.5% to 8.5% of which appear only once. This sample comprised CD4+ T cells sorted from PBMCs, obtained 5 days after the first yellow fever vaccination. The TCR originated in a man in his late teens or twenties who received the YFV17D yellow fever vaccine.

As DNA, the CDR3 is TGTGCCAGCAGCCCTATCCTAGACAGAGCGTTCTTC. Amino acids: CASSPILDRAFF. This sequence joins TRBV7-2 and TRBJ2-1; tentative D call: TRBD1 (5 bases). CDR1 is SGHTA, CDR2 FQGNSA, per germline. The length of the CDR3 is 12 residues. The V end lost 5 bases, the J end lost 15 bases, and 17 bases lay between the germline ends. The full variable domain, in which reference TRBV7-2 and TRBJ2-1 provide the parts outside the CDR3, is GAGVSQSPSNKVTEKGKDVELRCDPISGHTALYWYRQSLGQGLEFLIYFQGNSAPDKSGLPSDRFSAERTGGSVSTLTIQRTQQEDSAVYLCASSPILDRAFFGPGTRLTVL.